Shown below are 19 T cell receptor beta chains from a single sample sequenced in a study of control samples from healthy donors and cancer patients. Assay: immunoSEQ multiplex PCR; the TCRdb copy retains only in-frame clones and omits some. The top ten clones hold about 0.94% of a sample with over 150,000 clones, nearly 96% of them seen once. The specimen was blood. The source of these receptors is a woman younger than 45 in good health.

V is TRBV5-6 and J is TRBJ1-2; D gene unclear. Trimming shortened V by 6 bases and J by 3 bases, and 9 bases separated the two germline ends. There are 12 residues in the CDR3. Germline V gene sequence: CDR1 SGHDT, CDR2 YYEEEE. The chain's CDR3 is CASTDRDYGYTF. The CDR3 nucleotides are TGTGCCAGCACCGACCGGGACTATGGCTACACCTTC.

This clone is a singleton in its sample. The chain joins TRBV4-2 to TRBJ2-1; the match to TRBD2 covers 8 bases. With V trimmed by 0 bases and J by 2 bases, 6 bases remained unmatched. The CDR3 has 17 amino acids. Germline CDR1 is LGHNA and CDR2 is YNFKEQ. CDR3 in amino acids: CASSQDMASGPYNEQFF. The DNA for the CDR3 is TGTGCCAGCAGCCAAGATATGGCTAGCGGGCCCTACAATGAGCAGTTCTTC.

The chain recombines TRBV20-1 with TRBJ1-6; 8 positions match TRBD1. Per germline, CDR1 DFQATT and CDR2 SNEGSKA (reference sequence). Germline trimming cut 3 bases from V and 10 bases from J; bases unmatched to any gene: 8. The CDR3 has 14 residues. The CDR3 DNA sequence: TGCAGTGCTAGTTTCGGGACAGGAGAATCACCCCTCCACTTT. It encodes CSASFGTGESPLHF.

V and J are TRBV5-6 and TRBJ1-1; D gene uncertain. Germline V gene sequence: CDR1 SGHDT, CDR2 YYEEEE. The CDR3 is 14 residues long. V lost 6 bases and J lost 2, with 14 bases in between. DNA of the CDR3: TGTGCCAGCAAAAGGTGGGGAGTTAACACTGAAGCTTTCTTT. Translated: CASKRWGVNTEAFF.

The CDR3 loop is CASSAGGSVKKLFF. For the CDR3, the DNA is TGTGCCAGCAGTGCCGGGGGTTCCGTGAAAAAACTGTTTTTT. This chain links TRBV28 with TRBJ1-4; tentative D call: TRBD1 (5 bases). Germline V gene data show CDR1 as MDHEN and CDR2 as SYDVKM. The CDR3 runs to 14 residues. The V end was cut by 5 bases, the J end by 9 bases, with 16 bases between.

This clone appeared a single time. V gene TRBV3-1 (or the pseudogene TRBV3-2) combines with J gene TRBJ2-7; 8 nucleotides agree with TRBD2. Germline V CDR1 and CDR2: LGHDT, YNNKEL (reference sequence). This CDR3 is built from 15 residues. The trim removed 0 bases at V and 7 bases at J, leaving 8 bases unmatched. CDR3 residues: CASSQDPAGVKEQYF. The DNA of the CDR3 is TGTGCCAGCAGCCAAGATCCAGCGGGAGTAAAAGAGCAGTACTTC.

The J gene is TRBJ2-1, the V gene TRBV9; 8 nucleotides align to TRBD2. The CDR3 spans 15 residues. Germline V gives CDR1 SGDLS, CDR2 YYNGEE. Losses at the gene ends were 3 bases for V and 2 bases for J; bases not matched to a gene: 4. CDR3 DNA: TGTGCCAGCAGCGAAGCGGGGGTGGCCTACAATGAGCAGTTCTTC. Protein: CASSEAGVAYNEQFF.

This rearrangement joins TRBV5-8 to TRBJ2-3; possibly TRBD2 for D (6 bases). The CDR3 extends over 14 amino acids. Per germline, CDR1 SGHTS and CDR2 YDEGEE. V gave up 2 bases and J gave up 1 base, with 8 bases separating them. CDR3 sequence: CASSFGSGTDTQYF. Written as DNA, the CDR3 is TGTGCCAGCAGCTTCGGGAGTGGCACAGATACGCAGTATTTT.

The chain couples TRBV5-4 to TRBJ2-2; the match to TRBD1 covers 8 bases. This CDR3 spans 17 amino acids. Germline CDR1 and CDR2: SGHNT and YYREEE (reference sequence). V was pared by 0 bases and J by 0 bases, with 4 bases of the junction left unmatched. In DNA, the CDR3 is TGTGCCAGCAGCTTGGGGGGACAGGCGTCGAACACCGGGGAGCTGTTTTTT. The encoded protein is CASSLGGQASNTGELFF.

This rearrangement joins TRBV21-1 to TRBJ1-1; the table calls TRBD1, which could not be checked here. TRBV21-1 is designated a pseudogene. The CDR3 sequence is 17 residues long. Written as DNA, the CDR3 is TGTGCCAGCAGCAAAGCTTTGGACAGGGCCTTTTACACTGAAGCTTTCTTT. Translated: CASSKALDRAFYTEAFF.

The chain recombines TRBV5-1 with TRBJ1-1; D ambiguous. Germline assignment: CDR1 SGHRS and CDR2 YFSETQ. Trimming removed 0 bases from V and 4 bases from J, with 10 bases in between. The CDR3 has 14 residues. DNA of the CDR3: TGCGCCAGCAGCTTGGACTGGGAACGCACTGAAGCTTTCTTT. Protein sequence: CASSLDWERTEAFF.

The V gene is TRBV7-9, the J gene TRBJ2-2, with TRBD2 as a possible D gene (5 bases). CDR1 is SEHNR and CDR2 is FQNEAQ in the germline V gene (reference sequence). Trimming left V 0 bases short and J 2 bases short, with 7 bases between. The CDR3 has 15 residues. CDR3 in DNA: TGTGCCAGCAGCTTAGCAGGGAGAAACACCGGGGAGCTGTTTTTT. Protein: CASSLAGRNTGELFF.

The chain uses TRBV9 and TRBJ2-2, with D possibly being TRBD1 or TRBD2 (5 bases each). The length of the CDR3 is 14 residues. Trimming shortened V by 4 bases and J by 6 bases, and 13 bases separated the two germline ends. Germline-derived CDR1 and CDR2 are SGDLS and YYNGEE. The DNA for the CDR3 is TGTGCCAGCAGCACGCTAGTGGGGGCCGGGGAGCTGTTTTTT. It codes for CASSTLVGAGELFF. Drawing the rest from reference TRBV9 and TRBJ2-2, the complete variable domain is DSGVTQTPKHLITATGQRVTLRCSPRSGDLSVYWYQQSLDQGLQFLIQYYNGEERAKGNILERFSAQQFPDLHSELNLSSLELGDSALYFCASSTLVGAGELFFGEGSRLTVL.

This chain uses TRBV7-6 with TRBJ2-2; 9 bases agree with TRBD1. CDR1 is SGHVS, CDR2 FNYEAQ, per germline. The CDR3 covers 16 residues. Trimming at V came to 5 bases and at J to 3 bases, leaving 7 bases not matched to a gene. The CDR3 region is CASSLRDREDTGELFF. As DNA, the CDR3 is TGTGCCAGCAGCCTCCGGGACAGGGAGGACACCGGGGAGCTGTTTTTT.

The genes are TRBV9 and TRBJ2-3, with TRBD2 as a possible D gene (6 bases). This CDR3 is 16 amino acids long. V gave up 0 bases and J gave up 3 bases, with 14 bases separating them. CDR1 and CDR2 from the germline V gene are SGDLS and YYNGEE. The CDR3 DNA reads as TGTGCCAGCAGCGTAGAGTTAGCGGCGGGGACAGATACGCAGTATTTT. Its translation is CASSVELAAGTDTQYF. Together with reference TRBV9 and TRBJ2-3, the CDR3 gives the full variable domain: DSGVTQTPKHLITATGQRVTLRCSPRSGDLSVYWYQQSLDQGLQFLIQYYNGEERAKGNILERFSAQQFPDLHSELNLSSLELGDSALYFCASSVELAAGTDTQYFGPGTRLTVL.

V usage is TRBV6-6 and J usage is TRBJ1-1; D is possibly TRBD1 (6 bases). V dropped 1 base and J dropped 5 bases, with 8 bases sitting between them. Germline V gene data show CDR1 as MNHNY and CDR2 as SVGAGI (reference sequence). This CDR3 has 13 residues. The DNA of the CDR3 is TGTGCCAGCAGTTACTTTAGGGGGACTGAAGCTTTCTTT. It is translated as CASSYFRGTEAFF.

DNA for the CDR3: TGTGCCAGCAGCTTAGTCGGTCAGGGAATATTCAATGAGCAGTTCTTC. It is translated as CASSLVGQGIFNEQFF. The gene calls are TRBV7-9 and TRBJ2-1; TRBD1 is a possible D gene (5 bases). The V gene lost 1 base and the J gene lost 6 bases, with 16 bases spanning the gap. Germline CDR1 reads SEHNR; CDR2 reads FQNEAQ (reference sequence). The CDR3 runs to 16 residues.

The chain couples TRBV2 to TRBJ2-3; D possibly corresponds to TRBD1 (5 bases). CDR1 is SNHLY and CDR2 is FYNNEI in the germline V gene. The CDR3 has 15 amino acids. V lost 6 bases and J lost 6, with 19 bases in between. CDR3 loop: CASSDQGSAVDTQYF. As DNA, the CDR3 is TGTGCCAGCAGCGACCAGGGAAGCGCGGTTGATACGCAGTATTTT.

The chain links TRBV4-1 to TRBJ2-7; D is tentatively TRBD1 or TRBD2 (5 bases each). Trimming left V 0 bases short and J 7 bases short, with 13 bases between. The CDR3 extends over 14 amino acids. From germline, CDR1 is MGHRA and CDR2 YSYEKL. The CDR3 nucleotides read TGCGCCAGCAGCCAAGATGGGCAGGGACGGGAGCAGTACTTC. This sequence encodes CASSQDGQGREQYF.